The rows below give T cell receptor beta chains drawn from one sample of a study of T cell responses to AZD1222 COVID-19 vaccine. TCRdb's copy holds only in-frame clones and misses some; the assay was immunoSEQ multiplex PCR. The profile covers under 150,000 clones, with over 75% appearing a single time and approximately 7.9% taken by the ten largest. Sequencing was performed on peripheral blood, taken on day 0 of AZD1222 vaccination. These receptors were obtained from an adult in good health. Each CDR3 is given with its conserved first and last residue. The order of the fields is V gene, CDR3 length, clone size, D gene, J gene, CDR3 DNA, CDR3 protein. D genes are given only for firm matches. Only some rows state a clone size, as once, few, many or a class for expanded clones.

>TRBV6-2/TRBV6-3|18|.|.|TRBJ2-2
TGTGCCAGCAGTTACCCTACTCAGCAGGGAGGATACACCGGGGAGCTGTTTTTT
CASSYPTQQGGYTGELFF
>TRBV7-2|15|.|.|TRBJ2-3
TGTGCCAGCAGCGGTGGGGCGCAGCCCACAGATACGCAGTATTTT
CASSGGAQPTDTQYF
>TRBV6-2/TRBV6-3|16|.|TRBD1|TRBJ2-5
TGTGCCAGCAGTTGGGGGACAGAATGGTACCAAGAGACCCAGTACTTC
CASSWGTEWYQETQYF
>TRBV24-1|16|.|.|TRBJ2-5
TGTGCCACCAGTGATCCCGCTCGGGACGGTCAAGAGACCCAGTACTTC
CATSDPARDGQETQYF
>TRBV5-8|14|.|.|TRBJ1-2
TGTGCCAGCAGCTCTGCTTCGGGTAACTATGGCTACACCTTC
CASSSASGNYGYTF
>TRBV9|18|.|TRBD1|TRBJ2-6
TGTGCCAGCAGCGTAGGGGACAGGGGGGTCTCTGGGGCCAACGTCCTGACTTTC
CASSVGDRGVSGANVLTF
>TRBV28|16|.|TRBD1|TRBJ1-2
TGTGCCAGCAGTGCACGGTTGTTGGGACAGGCCTATGGCTACACCTTC
CASSARLLGQAYGYTF
>TRBV30|15|.|.|TRBJ2-3
TGTGCCTGGAGTGAGGGCAGGACCTTTGGGGCTACGCAGTATTTT
CAWSEGRTFGATQYF
>TRBV28|14|.|.|TRBJ1-6
TGTGCCAGCAGTTCGACGAGGGGAAACTCACCCCTCCACTTT
CASSSTRGNSPLHF
>TRBV16|15|.|TRBD1|TRBJ1-1
TGTGCCAGCAGCCAGAGGACAGGGGGGAACACTGAAGCTTTCTTT
CASSQRTGGNTEAFF
>TRBV4-3|18|.|.|TRBJ2-7
TGCGCCAGCAGCCAAGATTTATCCAGGGCGGATGCTACCTACGAGCAGTACTTC
CASSQDLSRADATYEQYF
>TRBV4-1|18|.|TRBD1|TRBJ1-4
TGCGCCAGCAGCCAAGAGGTAGGGCAGGGGGCAACTAATGAAAAACTGTTTTTT
CASSQEVGQGATNEKLFF
>TRBV3-1/TRBV3-2|13|.|.|TRBJ2-3
TGTGCCAGCAGCTATTTTTCGGAAGATACGCAGTATTTT
CASSYFSEDTQYF
>TRBV19|14|.|TRBD2|TRBJ2-7
TGTGCCAGTAGTAAGCGGGAGTTCACCTACGAGCAGTACTTC
CASSKREFTYEQYF
>TRBV6-5|15|.|.|TRBJ1-3
TGTGCCAGCACCTATGGTGTGTCGGATGGAAACACCATATATTTT
CASTYGVSDGNTIYF
>TRBV18|12|once|.|TRBJ2-7
TGTGCCAGCTCAAGGGCCCCGGACGAGCAGTACTTC
CASSRAPDEQYF
>TRBV29-1|14|few|.|TRBJ1-3
TGCAGCGTTGAAGTCACAGGGAGTGGAAACACCATATATTTT
CSVEVTGSGNTIYF
>TRBV29-1|12|.|.|TRBJ2-7
TGCAGCGTTCAGGTCCAGTCTGACGAGCAGTACTTC
CSVQVQSDEQYF
>TRBV7-9|16|.|.|TRBJ2-2
TGTGCCATCCCTCTACCCGGGCGCGGCAACACCGGGGAGCTGTTTTTT
CAIPLPGRGNTGELFF
>TRBV5-4|16|.|TRBD2|TRBJ2-1
TGTGCCAGCAGCACCCCAACTAGCGGGAGGGCCTATGAGCAGTTCTTC
CASSTPTSGRAYEQFF
>TRBV9|14|.|.|TRBJ1-5
TGTGCCAGCAGCGCCGGGATATTGGAAGGGCCCCAGCATTTT
CASSAGILEGPQHF
>TRBV5-4|15|.|.|TRBJ1-6
TGTGCCAGCAGCGTGGACGGTTACTATAATTCACCCCTCCACTTT
CASSVDGYYNSPLHF
>TRBV13|17|.|TRBD2|TRBJ2-2
TGTGCCAGCAGCCCCTTAGGGAGCGGGAGAAACACCGGGGAGCTGTTTTTT
CASSPLGSGRNTGELFF
>TRBV27|14|.|.|TRBJ1-1
TGTGCCAGCAGTTCCCCCCAGGCCTACACTGAAGCTTTCTTT
CASSSPQAYTEAFF
>TRBV28|14|.|.|TRBJ1-4
TGTGCCAGCAGGAATTCGGGTTCTAATGAAAAACTGTTTTTT
CASRNSGSNEKLFF
>TRBV28|13|.|.|TRBJ1-6
TGTGCCAGCAGTTCCAACAGGGCTATACCCCTCCACTTT
CASSSNRAIPLHF
>TRBV19|15|.|TRBD1|TRBJ2-5
TGTGCCAGTAGCCAAGCGACAGGGGTCCAAGAGACCCAGTACTTC
CASSQATGVQETQYF
>TRBV18|16|once|TRBD2|TRBJ2-7
TGTGCCAGCTCGGCGGCTAGCGGGAGGGCCTTGTACGAGCAGTACTTC
CASSAASGRALYEQYF
>TRBV5-1|15|.|.|TRBJ1-2
TGCGCCAGCAGCTTGGCTACCGGGACGGACTATGGCTACACCTTC
CASSLATGTDYGYTF
>TRBV7-3|16|.|TRBD2|TRBJ2-1
TGTGCCAGCAGCTCGCTAGCGGGAGGTGCCTACAATGAGCAGTTCTTC
CASSSLAGGAYNEQFF
>TRBV6-5|14|.|.|TRBJ1-6
TGTGCCAGCAGTTACTCCCGGGGTGATTCACCCCTCCACTTT
CASSYSRGDSPLHF
>TRBV5-4|14|.|.|TRBJ2-1
TGTGCCAGCAGCCTCCGAAGGTCCTACAATGAGCAGTTCTTC
CASSLRRSYNEQFF
>TRBV2|16|.|.|TRBJ1-2
TGTGCCAGCAGTGACCCAGCGGGGGTAGGCGGGTATGGCTACACCTTC
CASSDPAGVGGYGYTF